These 10 T cell receptor beta chains were sequenced from one sample in a study of CD8 T cells in Susac syndrome. The authors reverse transcribed roughly 0.5 to 1 ug RNA with random hexamers. Each CDR3 protein gets one entry after TCRdb re-called the immunoSEQ multiplex PCR reads with MiXCR. The profile shows 40,000 to 60,000 distinct CDR3 sequences, about 92% of them singletons. The specimen was CD8+ T cells from PBMCs. These receptors were obtained from a human donor with multiple sclerosis.

This rearrangement joins TRBV13 to TRBJ1-4; D is possibly TRBD1 (5 bases). This CDR3 has 12 amino acids. Trimming pared 5 bases from V and 7 bases from J, leaving 8 bases between. Germline V gives CDR1 PRHDT, CDR2 FYEKMQ (reference sequence). The CDR3 bases are TGTGCCAGCAGCCCAGGGAGTGAAAAACTGTTTTTT. Translated: CASSPGSEKLFF.

V usage is TRBV28 and J usage is TRBJ1-4; D is possibly TRBD1 (6 bases). The CDR3 sequence is 15 residues long. From germline, CDR1 is MDHEN and CDR2 SYDVKM. V was clipped by 6 bases and J by 2 bases, with 13 bases between them. The CDR3 protein is CASRPYRETNEKLFF. CDR3 nucleotide sequence: TGTGCCAGCAGACCATACAGGGAGACTAATGAAAAACTGTTTTTT. The whole variable domain, remainder taken from reference TRBV28 and TRBJ1-4, is DVKVTQSSRYLVKRTGEKVFLECVQDMDHENMFWYRQDPGLGLRLIYFSYDVKMKEKGDIPEGYSVSREKKERFSLILESASTNQTSMYLCASRPYRETNEKLFFGSGTQLSVL.

The chain employs TRBV4-3 and TRBJ2-7; TRBD1 aligns across 9 bases. The germline V gene encodes CDR1 LGHNA and CDR2 YSLEER. V dropped 0 bases and J dropped 4; count of bases not matched to a gene: 7. The CDR3 extends over 16 amino acids. The CDR3 reads CASSQDPPGQGYEQYF. The CDR3 nucleotides are TGCGCCAGCAGCCAAGACCCACCGGGACAGGGTTACGAGCAGTACTTC.

This clonotype was picked up one time. The V and J genes are TRBV30 and TRBJ1-2; D possibly corresponds to TRBD1 (6 bases). Trimming stripped 4 bases from V and 5 bases from J, with 11 bases between. CDR3 size: 12 residues. Germline V gene lookup returns CDR1 GTSNPN and CDR2 SVGIG (reference sequence). DNA for the CDR3: TGTGCCTGGAACGCAGGGGAGTATGGCTACACCTTC. The encoded protein is CAWNAGEYGYTF.

The V and J genes are TRBV5-6 and TRBJ1-2; no firm D call. This CDR3 spans 13 amino acids. CDR1 and CDR2 from the germline V gene are SGHDT and YYEEEE. The V end lost 3 bases, the J end lost 5 bases, and 11 bases lay between the germline ends. CDR3 amino acids: CASSSGREYGYTF. The CDR3, as DNA: TGTGCCAGCAGCTCCGGTAGGGAGTATGGCTACACCTTC.

This clonotype showed up just once. This chain joins TRBV20-1 and TRBJ1-4; unclear D gene. The V gene lost 6 bases and the J gene lost 7 bases, with 27 bases spanning the gap. Germline V gene lookup returns CDR1 DFQATT and CDR2 SNEGSKA (reference sequence). The CDR3 covers 17 residues. As DNA, the CDR3 is TGCAGTGCCGGACCCTGGCAGAGTTCTAACCTTGGTGAAAAACTGTTTTTT. Translation gives CSAGPWQSSNLGEKLFF.

The CDR3 spells CASSYSGRVRGTQYF. CDR3 coding DNA: TGTGCCAGCAGCTACTCCGGTAGAGTGAGGGGGACCCAGTACTTC. The chain uses TRBV5-6 and TRBJ2-5; tentatively, D is TRBD1 or TRBD2 (5 bases each). V gave up 3 bases and J gave up 7 bases, with 19 bases separating them. CDR3 length: 15 residues. The germline CDR1 and CDR2 sequences are SGHDT and YYEEEE.

This clonotype was found a few times. The chain is built from TRBV11-2 and TRBJ2-2; D is unresolved. The CDR3 totals 12 residues. Per the germline V gene, CDR1 is SGHAT and CDR2 is FQNNGV. With 4 bases removed from V and 4 bases from J, the gap between germline ends came to 4 bases. For the CDR3, the DNA is TGTGCCAGCAGCTCCTTCACCGGGGAGCTGTTTTTT. It specifies CASSSFTGELFF.

The V gene is TRBV9, the J gene TRBJ2-2; no clear D. Per the germline V gene, CDR1 is SGDLS and CDR2 is YYNGEE. The V gene lost 4 bases and the J gene lost 8 bases, with 9 bases spanning the gap. This CDR3 region has 12 residues. The CDR3 reads CASSPPRGELFF. The CDR3, as DNA: TGTGCCAGCAGCCCCCCTCGAGGGGAGCTGTTTTTT.

This clonotype was picked up one time. The rearrangement uses TRBV27 and TRBJ2-7, with no clear D. Germline loops: CDR1 MNHEY, CDR2 SMNVEV (reference sequence). Deletions cut 5 bases from V and 4 bases from J, with 18 bases between. The CDR3 runs 15 residues. CDR3 nucleotide sequence: TGTGCCAGCAGTCTCCGTGGGCCCAGTCTGTACGAGCAGTACTTC. This translates into CASSLRGPSLYEQYF.